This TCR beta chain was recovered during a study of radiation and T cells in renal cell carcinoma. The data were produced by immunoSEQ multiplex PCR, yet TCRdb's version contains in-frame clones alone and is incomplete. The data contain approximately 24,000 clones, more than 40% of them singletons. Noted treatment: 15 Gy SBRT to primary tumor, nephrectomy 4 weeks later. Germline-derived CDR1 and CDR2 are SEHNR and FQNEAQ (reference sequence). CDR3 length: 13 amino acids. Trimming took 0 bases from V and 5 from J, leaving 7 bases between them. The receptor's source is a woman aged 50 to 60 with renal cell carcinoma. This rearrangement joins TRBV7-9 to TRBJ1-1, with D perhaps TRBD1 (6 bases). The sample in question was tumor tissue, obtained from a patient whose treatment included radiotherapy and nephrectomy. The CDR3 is CASSLATGTEAFF. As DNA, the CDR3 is TGTGCCAGCAGCTTAGCTACAGGGACTGAAGCTTTCTTT. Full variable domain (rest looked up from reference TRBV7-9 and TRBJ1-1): DTGVSQNPRHKITKRGQNVTFRCDPISEHNRLYWYRQTLGQGPEFLTYFQNEAQLEKSRLLSDRFSAERPKGSFSTLEIQRTEQGDSAMYLCASSLATGTEAFFGQGTRLTVV.